The 26 T cell receptor beta chains given below trace back to one sample, sequenced in a study of blood T cell repertoires in COVID-19 (dated by TCRdb to about 2020). Receptor libraries were prepared by the immunoSEQ multiplex PCR assay. The table comes from immuneACCESS by way of TCRdb, which keeps in-frame sequences with V and J called. Part of the clones is missing from these tables; in studies checked, under half for an unresolved V gene and the rest for unknown reasons. Recorded for this sample are hundreds of thousands of clones; approximately 88% of them occurred a single time. Around 9% of the sample rests with the top ten. The source material was PBMCs or T cells enriched from blood (not recorded which). These receptors all stem from a woman aged 18-29 years who had recovered from COVID-19.

This rearrangement joins TRBV25-1 to TRBJ1-6; 7 bases line up with TRBD1. This CDR3 comprises 16 residues. Germline loops: CDR1 MGHDK, CDR2 SYGVNS. The V gene end was trimmed by 0 bases and the J gene end by 7 bases; junction bases not matched to a gene: 6. The CDR3 bases are TGTGCCAGCAGTGAATATTCAGGGGGTCAGAATTCACCCCTCCACTTT. It encodes CASSEYSGGQNSPLHF.

The genes are TRBV6-1 and TRBJ1-6; maybe TRBD1 (6 bases). V was trimmed by 0 bases and J by 9 bases, leaving 15 bases between them. This CDR3 spans 16 amino acids. Germline CDR1 and CDR2: MNHNS and SASEGT. The CDR3 reads CASSEAVAGVISPLHF. CDR3 bases: TGTGCCAGCAGTGAAGCAGTGGCAGGGGTAATTTCACCCCTCCACTTT.

The chain recombines TRBV7-9 with TRBJ1-2; 9 bases are a match to TRBD1. V was clipped by 5 bases and J by 12 bases; unmatched bases: 7. The CDR3 covers 12 residues. Per the germline V gene, CDR1 is SEHNR and CDR2 is FQNEAQ (reference sequence). The CDR3 is CASSLRDREDTF. The CDR3 DNA reads TGTGCCAGCAGCCTGCGGGACAGGGAGGACACCTTC.

The chain links TRBV27 to TRBJ1-5, with 9 nucleotides matching TRBD1. Germline CDR1 is MNHEY and CDR2 is SMNVEV (reference sequence). V was pared by 0 bases and J by 4 bases, with 16 bases of the junction left unmatched. This CDR3 region has 20 residues. The CDR3 region has the DNA TGTGCCAGCAGTTTATCAGGAACCGGGACAGGGTTGGATTGGAATCAGCCCCAGCATTTT. Its protein is CASSLSGTGTGLDWNQPQHF.

The V and J genes are TRBV5-6 and TRBJ1-2; the D is unclear. Trimming removed 0 bases from V and 8 bases from J, with 14 bases in between. The germline gives CDR1 SGHDT, CDR2 YYEEEE. The CDR3 loop spans 14 amino acids. CDR3 sequence: CASSLGNAVYGYTF. CDR3 coding DNA: TGTGCCAGCAGCTTGGGGAACGCGGTCTACGGCTACACCTTC.

This chain links TRBV18 with TRBJ1-1, with a tentative D call TRBD1 (5 bases). The germline V gene encodes CDR1 KGHSH and CDR2 LQKENI. V shed 3 bases and J shed 2 bases, with 13 bases lying between them. The CDR3 loop spans 15 amino acids. CDR3 residues: CASSPQTELNTEAFF. In nucleotides, the CDR3 is TGTGCCAGCTCACCCCAGACAGAACTAAACACTGAAGCTTTCTTT.

CDR3 DNA sequence: TGTGCCAGCAGCCAAGCTAGCGGGTACTACAATGAGCAGTTCTTC. Its protein is CASSQASGYYNEQFF. The V gene is TRBV3-1 (or the pseudogene TRBV3-2), the J gene TRBJ2-1; 8 bases fit TRBD2. Per germline, CDR1 LGHDT and CDR2 YNNKEL (reference sequence). This CDR3 has 15 amino acids. The junction had 2 bases not matched to a gene; V was cut back by 1 base and J by 3 bases.

This clone is a singleton in its sample. The chain recombines TRBV7-2 with TRBJ1-4, with 8 bases identical to TRBD1. Germline CDR1 is SGHTA and CDR2 is FQGNSA. CDR3 size: 16 residues. V lost 6 bases and J lost 1; bases outside the gene matches: 7. CDR3 in amino acids: CASSRQGPLTNEKLFF. The CDR3, as DNA: TGTGCCAGCAGTCGACAGGGGCCATTAACTAATGAAAAACTGTTTTTT.

V gene TRBV18 combines with J gene TRBJ1-1, with D unresolved. CDR1 is KGHSH, CDR2 LQKENI, per germline. V lost 8 bases and J lost 1, with 11 bases in between. This CDR3 spans 13 amino acids. Written as DNA, the CDR3 is TGTGCCAGCACCAAAGACAAGAACACTGAAGCTTTCTTT. Its translation is CASTKDKNTEAFF.

This sequence joins TRBV7-2 and TRBJ1-2; a possible D gene is TRBD1 (6 bases). Germline V gene lookup returns CDR1 SGHTA and CDR2 FQGNSA. There are 15 residues in the CDR3. V dropped 5 bases and J dropped 4 bases, with 17 bases sitting between them. The CDR3 DNA follows: TGTGCCAGCAGCATTAAAGACAGGTCGATCTATGGCTACACCTTC. It codes for CASSIKDRSIYGYTF.

This clone has only one observation. V and J are TRBV2 and TRBJ2-7, with D possibly being TRBD2 (6 bases). This CDR3 comprises 18 residues. Trimming shortened V by 4 bases and J by 3 bases, and 25 bases separated the two germline ends. The germline V gene encodes CDR1 SNHLY and CDR2 FYNNEI. The CDR3 is CASSVTRTWSREVYEQYF. The CDR3 DNA reads as TGTGCCAGCAGTGTAACGAGGACATGGTCCAGGGAGGTCTACGAGCAGTACTTC.

V and J are TRBV4-2 and TRBJ2-1, with 9 nucleotides matching TRBD2. The CDR3 contains 14 residues. V dropped 3 bases and J dropped 4; count of bases not matched to a gene: 1. The germline V gene has CDR1 LGHNA and CDR2 YNFKEQ. CDR3: CASSHLAGYNEQFF. CDR3 in DNA: TGTGCCAGCAGCCACCTAGCGGGATACAATGAGCAGTTCTTC.

V usage is TRBV10-3 and J usage is TRBJ1-1, with 9 bases matching TRBD1. CDR3 length: 14 amino acids. Germline V gene sequence: CDR1 ENHRY, CDR2 SYGVKD. V gave up 6 bases and J gave up 5 bases; unmatched junction bases: 7. The CDR3 bases are TGTGCCATCAGGGGGACAGGGCGTGGGACTGAAGCTTTCTTT. Encoded protein: CAIRGTGRGTEAFF.

The CDR3 reads CASSLVVAGGGTDTQYF. The CDR3 nucleotides read TGCGCCAGCAGCTTGGTAGTAGCGGGAGGTGGTACAGATACGCAGTATTTT. The V call is TRBV5-1, the J call TRBJ2-3; 10 nucleotides align to TRBD2. The germline gives CDR1 SGHRS, CDR2 YFSETQ. The CDR3 runs 17 residues. V was clipped by 0 bases and J by 3 bases; unmatched bases: 7.

The gene calls are TRBV18 and TRBJ2-4; TRBD2 might be the D (6 bases). V lost 0 bases and J lost 0, with 9 bases in between. This CDR3 region has 16 residues. CDR1 and CDR2 from the germline V gene are KGHSH and LQKENI. For the CDR3, the DNA is TGTGCCAGCTCACCACCGGGAGGTCTAGCCAAAAACATTCAGTACTTC. Encoded protein: CASSPPGGLAKNIQYF. Looking up the rest from reference TRBV18 and TRBJ2-4 gives the full variable domain: NAGVMQNPRHLVRRRGQEARLRCSPMKGHSHVYWYRQLPEEGLKFMVYLQKENIIDESGMPKERFSAEFPKEGPSILRIQQVVRGDSAAYFCASSPPGGLAKNIQYFGAGTRLSVL.

The gene calls are TRBV6-1 and TRBJ2-2; TRBD2 agrees at 11 bases. CDR1 MNHNS and CDR2 SASEGT come from the germline V gene. Trimming removed 6 bases from V and 2 bases from J; junction bases left unmatched: 2. This CDR3 region has 15 residues. The DNA for the CDR3 is TGTGCCAGCAGCCGACTAGCGGGAAACACCGGGGAGCTGTTTTTT. This translates into CASSRLAGNTGELFF.

This chain connects TRBV6-5 to TRBJ1-1, with D uncertain. The CDR3 has 14 amino acids. Germline values: CDR1 MNHEY, CDR2 SVGAGI. Trimming removed 6 bases from V and 4 bases from J, with 15 bases in between. The CDR3 DNA follows: TGTGCCAGCAGCCCCTCTTGGGCTACCACTGAAGCTTTCTTT. Translating it yields CASSPSWATTEAFF.

The chain employs TRBV25-1 and TRBJ2-1, with 11 bases matching TRBD1. There are 15 residues in the CDR3. The germline gives CDR1 MGHDK, CDR2 SYGVNS. Losses at the gene ends were 7 bases for V and 5 bases for J; bases not matched to a gene: 7. CDR3 in amino acids: CASTRTGGDHNEQFF. Here the CDR3 DNA reads TGTGCCAGCACCCGGACAGGGGGCGATCACAATGAGCAGTTCTTC.

The chain couples TRBV4-3 to TRBJ2-7; D is unclear. Per the germline V gene, CDR1 is LGHNA and CDR2 is YSLEER. V was cut by 1 base and J by 3 bases, with 7 bases left in between. The CDR3 loop spans 13 amino acids. The CDR3 loop reads CASSQVYGYEQYF. The CDR3 DNA is TGCGCCAGCAGCCAAGTTTACGGCTACGAGCAGTACTTC.

J is TRBJ1-6 and V is TRBV4-2; possibly TRBD1 for D (5 bases). CDR3 length equals 15 residues. V lost 5 bases to trimming and J lost 10 bases, with 18 bases between them. Germline CDR1 is LGHNA and CDR2 is YNFKEQ. This CDR3 is CASSSRYVGGSPLHF. In DNA, the CDR3 is TGTGCCAGCAGCTCCAGATACGTGGGGGGATCACCCCTCCACTTT.

The V call is TRBV28, the J call TRBJ2-3, with TRBD2 as a possible D gene (5 bases). The germline V gene has CDR1 MDHEN and CDR2 SYDVKM. The V gene lost 5 bases and the J gene lost 8 bases, with 20 bases spanning the gap. CDR3 size: 15 residues. DNA for the CDR3: TGTGCCAGCAGTCCCGGTCCGACCCGCCGGGGTACGCAGTATTTT. Its protein is CASSPGPTRRGTQYF.

This clone was seen more than once but under ten times. The chain recombines TRBV9 with TRBJ2-1; possibly TRBD2 for D (6 bases). CDR3 length: 17 amino acids. Trimming shortened V by 0 bases and J by 5 bases, and 18 bases separated the two germline ends. From germline, CDR1 is SGDLS and CDR2 YYNGEE. CDR3 in DNA: TGTGCCAGCAGCGTAGATCCCGGGCTAGCGAACCACAATGAGCAGTTCTTC. Its translation: CASSVDPGLANHNEQFF.

The gene calls are TRBV7-2 and TRBJ2-5; 9 bases agree with TRBD1. The J segment lost 11 bases and the V segment lost 6 bases, leaving 13 bases of the junction unmatched. Germline assignment: CDR1 SGHTA and CDR2 FQGNSA. The CDR3 covers 14 residues. CDR3 amino acids: CASRPGGDRVGQYF. The CDR3 coding sequence is TGTGCCAGCAGGCCCGGAGGGGACAGGGTAGGACAGTACTTC.

This chain links TRBV7-7 with TRBJ2-7; 7 bases match TRBD2. The CDR3 has 13 residues. V was pared by 2 bases and J by 5 bases, with 3 bases of the junction left unmatched. CDR1 is SSHAT and CDR2 is FNYEAQ in the germline V gene (reference sequence). This CDR3 is CASSLSGAHEQYF. The CDR3 region has the DNA TGTGCCAGCAGCTTAAGCGGGGCCCACGAGCAGTACTTC.

CDR3 sequence (DNA): TGCGCCAGCAGCCAAGTACGCGGCACTGAAGCTTTCTTT. It encodes CASSQVRGTEAFF. The chain has TRBV4-3 and TRBJ1-1, with D hard to call. The CDR3 totals 13 residues. The V end was cut by 1 base, the J end by 4 bases, with 7 bases between. Germline V CDR1 and CDR2: LGHNA, YSLEER.

The gene calls are TRBV7-8 and TRBJ1-2, with 10 bases identical to TRBD1. This CDR3 has 14 amino acids. The germline V gene encodes CDR1 SGHVS and CDR2 FQNEAQ. Trimming cost V 5 bases and J 4 bases; bases outside gene matches: 4. The CDR3 DNA reads as TGTGCCAGCAGCCTCCGGGACAGGGGCTATGGCTACACCTTC. Translation gives CASSLRDRGYGYTF.